This TCR beta chain is from a study of shared clonotypes between healthy human individuals. Turning to this clone: Its cognate antigen is unknown.

Method: immunoSEQ multiplex PCR; TCRdb's copy keeps in-frame clones and lacks some. Of roughly 2,000,000 clones in the sample, approximately 92% were seen once. Per the germline V gene, CDR1 is SGHDN and CDR2 is FVKESK. The CDR3 consists of 12 residues. Trimming pared 4 bases from V and 5 bases from J, leaving 9 bases between. Study-wide results and caveats: The small donor group covered limited genetic and exposure diversity. Across subsets, estimated richness was generally greater for naive than for memory populations.

Cells designated naive CD8 were CD45RO-negative and were positively selected for CCR7, with terminally differentiated effector memory CD45RA+ cells excluded. The rearrangement joins TRBV14 to TRBJ2-7; a weak D match, TRBD2 (6 bases). Specimen: naive CD8+ T cells from PBMCs. The receptor was derived from a man between 18 and 29 years old in good health. Some clones in this sample may be carry-over from other donors' samples. The CDR3 loop is CASSPGVNEQYF. The DNA of the CDR3 is TGTGCCAGCAGCCCGGGAGTCAACGAGCAGTACTTC.